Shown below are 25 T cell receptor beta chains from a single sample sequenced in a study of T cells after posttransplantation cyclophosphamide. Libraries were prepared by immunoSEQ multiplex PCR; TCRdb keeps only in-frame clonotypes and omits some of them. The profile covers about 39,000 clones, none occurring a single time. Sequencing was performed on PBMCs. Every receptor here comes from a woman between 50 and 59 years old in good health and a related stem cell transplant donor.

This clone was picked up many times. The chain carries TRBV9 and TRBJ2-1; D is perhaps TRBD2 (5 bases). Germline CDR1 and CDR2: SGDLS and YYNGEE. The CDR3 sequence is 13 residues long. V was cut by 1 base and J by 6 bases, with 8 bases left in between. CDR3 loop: CASSVTGSNEQFF. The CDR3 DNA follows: TGTGCCAGCAGCGTAACGGGGTCCAATGAGCAGTTCTTC.

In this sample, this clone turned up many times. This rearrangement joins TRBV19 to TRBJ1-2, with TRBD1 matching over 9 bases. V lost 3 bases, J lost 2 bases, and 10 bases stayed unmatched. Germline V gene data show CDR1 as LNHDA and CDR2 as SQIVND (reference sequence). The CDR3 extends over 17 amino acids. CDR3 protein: CASSMGPGQGRNYGYTF. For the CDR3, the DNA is TGTGCCAGTAGTATGGGCCCGGGACAGGGTAGGAACTATGGCTACACCTTC.

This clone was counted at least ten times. CDR3: CASSLGQTFPEKLFF. Here the CDR3 DNA reads TGCGCCAGCAGCTTGGGACAGACATTCCCTGAAAAACTGTTTTTT. The rearrangement uses TRBV5-1 and TRBJ1-4; tentatively, D is TRBD1 (5 bases). V was trimmed by 0 bases and J by 7 bases, leaving 13 bases between them. This CDR3 spans 15 amino acids. CDR1 SGHRS and CDR2 YFSETQ come from the germline V gene. The full variable domain, its missing parts supplied by reference TRBV5-1 and TRBJ1-4, is KAGVTQTPRYLIKTRGQQVTLSCSPISGHRSVSWYQQTPGQGLQFLFEYFSETQRNKGNFPGRFSGRQFSNSRSEMNVSTLELGDSALYLCASSLGQTFPEKLFFGSGTQLSVL.

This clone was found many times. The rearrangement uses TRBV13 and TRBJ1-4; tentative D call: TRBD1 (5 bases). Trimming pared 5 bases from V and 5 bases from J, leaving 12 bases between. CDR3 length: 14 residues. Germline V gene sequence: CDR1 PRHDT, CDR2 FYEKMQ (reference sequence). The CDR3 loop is CASSRFGGNEKLFF. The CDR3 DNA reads TGTGCCAGCAGCCGGTTCGGGGGAAATGAAAAACTGTTTTTT.

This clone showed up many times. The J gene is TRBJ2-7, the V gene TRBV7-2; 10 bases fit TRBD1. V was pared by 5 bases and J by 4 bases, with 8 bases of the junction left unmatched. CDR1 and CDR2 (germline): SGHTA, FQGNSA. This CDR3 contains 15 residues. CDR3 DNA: TGTGCCAGCAGCCCTCGACAGGGGGCGGTTTACGAGCAGTACTTC. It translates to CASSPRQGAVYEQYF.

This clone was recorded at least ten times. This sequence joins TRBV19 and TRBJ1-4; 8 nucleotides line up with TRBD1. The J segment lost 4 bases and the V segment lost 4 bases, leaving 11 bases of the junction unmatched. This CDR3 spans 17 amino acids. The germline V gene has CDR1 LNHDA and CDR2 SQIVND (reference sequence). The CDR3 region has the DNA TGTGCCAGTAGTAGGAATCCGGGACAGGCCTTTAATGAAAAACTGTTTTTT. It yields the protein CASSRNPGQAFNEKLFF.

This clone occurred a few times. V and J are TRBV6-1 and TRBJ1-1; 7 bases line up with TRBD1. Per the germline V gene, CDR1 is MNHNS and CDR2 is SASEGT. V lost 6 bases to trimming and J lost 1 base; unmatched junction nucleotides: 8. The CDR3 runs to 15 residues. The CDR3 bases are TGTGCCAGCAGCCCAGACAGGGTTGAGAACACTGAAGCTTTCTTT. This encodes CASSPDRVENTEAFF.

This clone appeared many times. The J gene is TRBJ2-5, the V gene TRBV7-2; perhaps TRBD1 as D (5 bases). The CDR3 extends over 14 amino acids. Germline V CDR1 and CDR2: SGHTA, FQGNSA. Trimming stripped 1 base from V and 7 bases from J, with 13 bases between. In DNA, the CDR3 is TGTGCCAGCAGCTTAGTCGGAGACAGTGGGACCCAGTACTTC. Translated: CASSLVGDSGTQYF.

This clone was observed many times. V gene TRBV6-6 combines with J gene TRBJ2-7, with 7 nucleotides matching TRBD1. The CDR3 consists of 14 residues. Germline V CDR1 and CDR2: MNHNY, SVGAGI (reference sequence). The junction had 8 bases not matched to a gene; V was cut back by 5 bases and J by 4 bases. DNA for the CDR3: TGTGCCAGCAGTCCCTTAAGGGGGCAGTACGAGCAGTACTTC. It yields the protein CASSPLRGQYEQYF.

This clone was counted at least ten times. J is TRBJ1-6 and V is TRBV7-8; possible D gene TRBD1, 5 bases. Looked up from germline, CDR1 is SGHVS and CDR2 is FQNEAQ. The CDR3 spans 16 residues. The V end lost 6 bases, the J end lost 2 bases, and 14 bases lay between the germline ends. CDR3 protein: CASSPSRQTYNSPLHF. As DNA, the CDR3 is TGTGCCAGCAGTCCTTCCCGACAGACCTATAATTCACCCCTCCACTTT.

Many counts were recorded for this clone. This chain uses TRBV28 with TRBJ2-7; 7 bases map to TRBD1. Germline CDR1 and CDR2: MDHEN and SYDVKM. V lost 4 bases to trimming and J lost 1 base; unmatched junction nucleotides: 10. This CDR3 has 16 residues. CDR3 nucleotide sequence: TGTGCCAGCAGTTCGACAGGGTTAGTTGTTTCCTACGAGCAGTACTTC. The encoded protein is CASSSTGLVVSYEQYF. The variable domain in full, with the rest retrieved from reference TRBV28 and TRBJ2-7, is DVKVTQSSRYLVKRTGEKVFLECVQDMDHENMFWYRQDPGLGLRLIYFSYDVKMKEKGDIPEGYSVSREKKERFSLILESASTNQTSMYLCASSSTGLVVSYEQYFGPGTRLTVT.

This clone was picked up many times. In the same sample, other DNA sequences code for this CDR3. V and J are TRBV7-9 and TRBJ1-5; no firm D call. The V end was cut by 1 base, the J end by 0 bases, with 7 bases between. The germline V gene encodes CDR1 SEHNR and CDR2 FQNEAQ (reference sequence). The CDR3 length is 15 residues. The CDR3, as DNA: TGTGCCAGCAGCTTAGGCGGTTATAGCAATCAGCCCCAGCATTTT. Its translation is CASSLGGYSNQPQHF.

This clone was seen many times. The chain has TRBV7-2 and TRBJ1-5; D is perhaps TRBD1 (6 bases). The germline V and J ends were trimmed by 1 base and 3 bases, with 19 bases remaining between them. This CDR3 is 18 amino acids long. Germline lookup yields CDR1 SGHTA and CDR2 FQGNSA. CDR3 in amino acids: CASSLVSGKGGNNQPQHF. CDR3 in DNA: TGTGCCAGCAGCTTAGTTTCGGGGAAAGGGGGAAACAATCAGCCCCAGCATTTT.

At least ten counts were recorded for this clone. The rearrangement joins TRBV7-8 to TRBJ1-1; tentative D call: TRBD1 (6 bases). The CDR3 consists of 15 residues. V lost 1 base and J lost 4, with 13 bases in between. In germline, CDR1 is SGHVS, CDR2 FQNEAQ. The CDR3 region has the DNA TGTGCCAGCAGCTTAGAAGCAGGGGTCACCACTGAAGCTTTCTTT. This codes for CASSLEAGVTTEAFF.

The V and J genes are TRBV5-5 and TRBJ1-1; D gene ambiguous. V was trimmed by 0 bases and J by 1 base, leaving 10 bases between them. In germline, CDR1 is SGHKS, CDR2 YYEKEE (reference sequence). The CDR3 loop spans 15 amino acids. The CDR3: CASSLVAGENTEAFF. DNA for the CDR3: TGTGCCAGCAGCTTGGTCGCCGGGGAGAACACTGAAGCTTTCTTT.

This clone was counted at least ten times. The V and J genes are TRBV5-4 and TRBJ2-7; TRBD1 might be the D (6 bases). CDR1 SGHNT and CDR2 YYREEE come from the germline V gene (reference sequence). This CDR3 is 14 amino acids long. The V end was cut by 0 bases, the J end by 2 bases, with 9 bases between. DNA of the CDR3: TGTGCCAGCAGCTTGGACAGGGCCACCTACGAGCAGTACTTC. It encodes CASSLDRATYEQYF.

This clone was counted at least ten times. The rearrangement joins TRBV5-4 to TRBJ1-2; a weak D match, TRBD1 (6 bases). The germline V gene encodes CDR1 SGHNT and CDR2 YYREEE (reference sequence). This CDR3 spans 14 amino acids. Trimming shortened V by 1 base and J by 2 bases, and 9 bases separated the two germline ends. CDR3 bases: TGTGCCAGCAGCTTGCAGGGGATAAACTATGGCTACACCTTC. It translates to CASSLQGINYGYTF.

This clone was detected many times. Written as DNA, the CDR3 is TGTGCCAGCAGCCCACGTGCCGCGGGGGAAGATACGCAGTATTTT. Amino acids: CASSPRAAGEDTQYF. This sequence joins TRBV9 and TRBJ2-3; 7 positions match TRBD2. Unmatched junction bases numbered 10, after V lost 4 bases and J lost 5 bases. This CDR3 region has 15 residues. The germline V gene has CDR1 SGDLS and CDR2 YYNGEE.

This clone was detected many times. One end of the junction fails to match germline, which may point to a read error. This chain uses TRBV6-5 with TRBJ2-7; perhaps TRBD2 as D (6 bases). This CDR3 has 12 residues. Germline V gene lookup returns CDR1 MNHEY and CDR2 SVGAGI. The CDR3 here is CASSRFGTEKSF. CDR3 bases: TGTGCCAGCAGCCGCTTTGGGACTGAGAAAAGCTTC.

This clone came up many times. The CDR3: CASSWTPGSLATNEKLFF. As DNA, the CDR3 is TGTGCCAGCAGTTGGACACCGGGCTCTCTGGCAACTAATGAAAAACTGTTTTTT. The genes are TRBV28 and TRBJ1-4, with D possibly being TRBD1 (5 bases). Trimming shortened V by 4 bases and J by 0 bases, and 18 bases separated the two germline ends. Germline CDR1 is MDHEN and CDR2 is SYDVKM. This CDR3 contains 18 residues.

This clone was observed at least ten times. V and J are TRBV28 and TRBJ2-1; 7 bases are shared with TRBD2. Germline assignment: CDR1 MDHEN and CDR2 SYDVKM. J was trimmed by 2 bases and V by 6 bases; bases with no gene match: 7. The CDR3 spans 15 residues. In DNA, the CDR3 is TGTGCCAGCAGAGAGGGCGGGGGAGCCTACAATGAGCAGTTCTTC. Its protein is CASREGGGAYNEQFF.

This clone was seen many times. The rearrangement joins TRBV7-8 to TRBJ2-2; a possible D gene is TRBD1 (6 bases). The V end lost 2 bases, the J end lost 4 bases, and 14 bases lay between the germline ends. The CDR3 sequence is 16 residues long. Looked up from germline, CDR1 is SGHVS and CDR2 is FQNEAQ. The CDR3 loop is CASSLKSGAFTGELFF. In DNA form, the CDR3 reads TGTGCCAGCAGCTTAAAGTCAGGGGCCTTCACCGGGGAGCTGTTTTTT.

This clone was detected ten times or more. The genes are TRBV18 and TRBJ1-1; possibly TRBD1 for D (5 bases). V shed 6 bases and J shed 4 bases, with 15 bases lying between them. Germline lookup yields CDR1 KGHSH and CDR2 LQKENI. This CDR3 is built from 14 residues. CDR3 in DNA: TGTGCCAGCTCCCCCGCGGGGACTATCACTGAAGCTTTCTTT. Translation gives CASSPAGTITEAFF. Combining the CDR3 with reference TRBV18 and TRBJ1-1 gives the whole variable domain NAGVMQNPRHLVRRRGQEARLRCSPMKGHSHVYWYRQLPEEGLKFMVYLQKENIIDESGMPKERFSAEFPKEGPSILRIQQVVRGDSAAYFCASSPAGTITEAFFGQGTRLTVV.

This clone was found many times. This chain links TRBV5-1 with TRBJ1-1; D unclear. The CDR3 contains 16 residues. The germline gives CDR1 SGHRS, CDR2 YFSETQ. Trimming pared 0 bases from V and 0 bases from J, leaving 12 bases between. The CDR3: CASSLASGLLNTEAFF. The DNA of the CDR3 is TGCGCCAGCAGCTTGGCCAGCGGACTCCTGAACACTGAAGCTTTCTTT.

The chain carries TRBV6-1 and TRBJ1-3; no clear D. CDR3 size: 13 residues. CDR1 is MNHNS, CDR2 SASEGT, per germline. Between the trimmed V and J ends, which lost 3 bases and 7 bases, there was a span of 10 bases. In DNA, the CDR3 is TGTGCCAGCAGTGAGCAATGGAGGAACACCATATATTTT. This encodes CASSEQWRNTIYF.